This T cell receptor beta chain stems from a study of blood T cells in healthy people across ages. The CDR3 covers 14 residues. Unmatched junction bases numbered 6, after V lost 2 bases and J lost 5 bases. CDR1 is DFQATT and CDR2 is SNEGSKA in the germline V gene (reference sequence). The authors ran a second PCR of 7 to 11 cycles using a sample-barcoded 5' primer and a J-beta primer mix. TCRdb re-analysed the 5' RACE reads in MiXCR, keeping a single row per CDR3 protein. Among roughly 1,000,000 distinct CDR3 sequences listed, approximately 26% were seen once. This same sample was also part of a study on T cells of mothers and their children. That paper notes: Donation was provided by three healthy Caucasian mothers along with their six children. Mother-child pairs who were related displayed a slightly higher overlap than unrelated pairs, a difference that was non-significant.

The TCR originated in a girl aged 2-10 years in good health. This sequence joins TRBV20-1 and TRBJ2-5; 9 bases are a match to TRBD1. Sequencing was carried out using blood. This CDR3 is CSARWTGVEETQYF. The CDR3 bases are TGCAGTGCTAGATGGACAGGGGTTGAGGAGACCCAGTACTTC.